The 28 T cell receptor beta chains below were found in one sample sequenced in a study of OX40 agonist ivuxolimab in advanced cancers. TCRdb's table, derived via immunoSEQ multiplex PCR, lists solely in-frame clones and lacks some. The data show around 140,000 clones, approximately 94% seen once. Sequenced material: CD4+ or CD8+ T cells sorted from blood, taken in a trial of the OX40 agonist ivuxolimab. These TCRs come from an adult with an advanced solid tumor such as melanoma, head and neck, liver or kidney cancer.

This clone appeared a single time. The rearrangement uses TRBV7-3 and TRBJ2-3; maybe TRBD1 (6 bases). V lost 4 bases and J 4 bases, leaving 15 bases between the germline ends. The germline CDR1 and CDR2 sequences are SGHTA and FQGTGA. CDR3 length equals 15 residues. The chain's CDR3 is CASSYLGTRSDTQYF. The CDR3, as DNA: TGTGCCAGCAGCTACCTCGGGACACGTTCAGATACGCAGTATTTT.

This chain links TRBV5-4 with TRBJ2-2, with TRBD2 identical over 8 bases. The CDR3 length is 17 residues. V gave up 1 base and J gave up 1 base; unmatched junction bases: 6. Germline loops: CDR1 SGHNT, CDR2 YYREEE (reference sequence). This CDR3 is CASSLPTSGRNTGELFF. CDR3 bases: TGTGCCAGCAGCTTGCCAACTAGCGGAAGGAACACCGGGGAGCTGTTTTTT.

The chain employs TRBV7-2 and TRBJ1-6, with 8 bases fitting TRBD1. The junction had 8 bases not matched to a gene; V was cut back by 1 base and J by 9 bases. This CDR3 has 16 residues. The germline V gene has CDR1 SGHTA and CDR2 FQGNSA. The CDR3 region is CASSLEQGVFPSPLHF. As DNA, the CDR3 is TGTGCCAGCAGCTTAGAACAGGGGGTCTTTCCTTCACCCCTCCACTTT.

The chain uses TRBV11-3 and TRBJ2-3, with a possible D match to TRBD2 (6 bases). V shed 3 bases and J shed 0 bases, with 10 bases lying between them. Germline loops: CDR1 SGHNT, CDR2 YENEEA. The CDR3 totals 15 residues. CDR3 sequence reads: CASSFGGASTDTQYF. The CDR3 bases are TGTGCCAGCAGCTTTGGCGGGGCTAGCACAGATACGCAGTATTTT.

The chain joins TRBV6-5 to TRBJ2-7; 11 nucleotides line up with TRBD2. CDR3 size: 15 residues. J lost 3 bases, V lost 2 bases, and 3 bases had no gene match. The germline CDR1 and CDR2 sequences are MNHEY and SVGAGI. CDR3 residues: CASSYPTSGGYEQYF. DNA of the CDR3: TGTGCCAGCAGTTACCCCACTAGCGGGGGCTACGAGCAGTACTTC.

J is TRBJ2-7 and V is TRBV28, with TRBD2 matching 13 bases. The CDR3 has 15 residues. V was clipped by 6 bases and J by 7 bases; unmatched bases: 9. CDR1 is MDHEN, CDR2 SYDVKM, per germline. CDR3 sequence reads: CASSRGTSGIREQYF. CDR3 in DNA: TGTGCCAGCAGCCGGGGGACTAGCGGGATCAGGGAGCAGTACTTC.

V is TRBV5-5 and J is TRBJ1-5; no clear D gene. Germline CDR1 is SGHKS and CDR2 is YYEKEE (reference sequence). CDR3 length: 14 amino acids. Between the trimmed V and J ends, which lost 0 bases and 3 bases, there was a span of 7 bases. CDR3 nucleotides: TGTGCCAGCAGCTTGGTCGGGGACAATCAGCCCCAGCATTTT. Amino acids: CASSLVGDNQPQHF.

The rearrangement joins TRBV6-1 to TRBJ1-1, with D perhaps matching TRBD1 (6 bases). CDR1 is MNHNS, CDR2 SASEGT, per germline. This CDR3 has 14 amino acids. Deletions cut 6 bases from V and 5 bases from J, with 16 bases between. This CDR3 is CASREYRAGTEAFF. The CDR3 DNA reads as TGTGCCAGCAGGGAATACAGGGCAGGGACTGAAGCTTTCTTT.

The chain recombines TRBV5-6 with TRBJ2-7; 10 positions match TRBD1. The CDR3 has 15 amino acids. Trimming removed 2 bases from V and 5 bases from J; junction bases left unmatched: 7. The V gene's germline CDR1 is SGHDT and CDR2 YYEEEE. The CDR3 nucleotides are TGTGCCAGCAGCTTACCCGGGACAGGGGACGACGAGCAGTACTTC. This codes for CASSLPGTGDDEQYF.

The J gene is TRBJ1-6, the V gene TRBV27, with 7 bases identical to TRBD1. Germline values: CDR1 MNHEY, CDR2 SMNVEV (reference sequence). After removal of 3 bases from V and 5 bases from J, the junction contained 4 bases not matched to a gene. CDR3 length equals 15 residues. CDR3 region: CASSFIGTDNSPLHF. The CDR3 DNA reads as TGTGCCAGCAGTTTCATCGGGACAGATAATTCACCCCTCCACTTT.

This clone appeared a few times. The chain employs TRBV6-1 and TRBJ1-1; D uncertain. This CDR3 is built from 12 residues. V was clipped by 8 bases and J by 1 base, with 8 bases between them. CDR1 and CDR2 from the germline V gene are MNHNS and SASEGT. As DNA, the CDR3 is TGTGCCAGCGCCCGACAGAACACTGAAGCTTTCTTT. It translates to CASARQNTEAFF.

The rearrangement links TRBV18 to TRBJ1-5; D call uncertain. The CDR3 has 14 residues. V was shortened by 3 bases and J by 5 bases, with 11 bases between the two germline ends. Germline CDR1 reads KGHSH; CDR2 reads LQKENI. The chain's CDR3 is CASSPGSYYQPQHF. As DNA, the CDR3 is TGTGCCAGCTCACCCGGGTCCTACTATCAGCCCCAGCATTTT.

This clone was seen only once. The chain carries TRBV5-1 and TRBJ2-5; D is possibly TRBD2 (5 bases). Trimming removed 4 bases from V and 2 bases from J, with 9 bases in between. This CDR3 is 13 amino acids long. Looked up from germline, CDR1 is SGHRS and CDR2 is YFSETQ. The CDR3 sequence is CASSREPQETQYF. The CDR3, as DNA: TGCGCCAGCAGCCGGGAACCGCAAGAGACCCAGTACTTC.

The chain is built from TRBV6-5 and TRBJ1-6; D unresolved. Per the germline V gene, CDR1 is MNHEY and CDR2 is SVGAGI. V lost 2 bases to trimming and J lost 7 bases, with 9 bases between them. The CDR3 is made up of 14 amino acids. CDR3 loop: CASSYNLRNSPLHF. CDR3 in DNA: TGTGCCAGCAGTTACAATCTGAGAAATTCACCCCTCCACTTT.

In nucleotides, the CDR3 is TGTGCCAGCAGTGCTGGGGGGATTCCGGGGGATTCACCCCTCCACTTT. Protein product: CASSAGGIPGDSPLHF. V and J are TRBV6-4 and TRBJ1-6; perhaps TRBD1 as D (5 bases). CDR3 length: 16 amino acids. The V and J ends lost 4 bases and 8 bases respectively, with 18 bases between them. Germline V CDR1 and CDR2: MRHNA, SNTAGT.

The CDR3 sequence is CASSQETTSLGGNTIYF. DNA of the CDR3: TGTGCCAGCAGCCAAGAAACCACATCTCTAGGAGGAAACACCATATATTTT. This chain connects TRBV4-2 to TRBJ1-3; no clear D gene. CDR3 length: 17 amino acids. The germline V gene encodes CDR1 LGHNA and CDR2 YNFKEQ. V lost 0 bases and J lost 4, with 16 bases in between.

The chain is built from TRBV27 and TRBJ2-6; 9 positions agree with TRBD1. V was clipped by 4 bases and J by 4 bases; unmatched bases: 11. Germline V gene sequence: CDR1 MNHEY, CDR2 SMNVEV (reference sequence). The CDR3 sequence is 18 residues long. The CDR3: CASSSLTGGLSGANVLTF. The CDR3 bases are TGTGCCAGCAGTTCTTTAACAGGGGGCCTATCCGGGGCCAACGTCCTGACTTTC.

The rearrangement joins TRBV6-5 to TRBJ1-2; TRBD1 matches at 9 bases. With 6 bases clipped from V and 3 bases from J, the junction kept 2 bases outside the gene matches. There are 13 residues in the CDR3. Germline V gene data show CDR1 as MNHEY and CDR2 as SVGAGI. The CDR3 DNA is TGTGCCAGCAGGAGGGACAGGGACTATGGCTACACCTTC. It yields the protein CASRRDRDYGYTF.

CDR3: CASSQDMGGSQPQHF. Written as DNA, the CDR3 is TGTGCCAGCAGCCAAGATATGGGAGGTAGCCAGCCCCAGCATTTT. V usage is TRBV4-2 and J usage is TRBJ1-5; D is unclear. The CDR3 runs 15 residues. Germline V gene data show CDR1 as LGHNA and CDR2 as YNFKEQ. V lost 0 bases and J 7 bases, leaving 13 bases between the germline ends.

The V gene is TRBV11-2, the J gene TRBJ1-1; 10 bases fit TRBD1. The CDR3 covers 15 residues. Germline values: CDR1 SGHAT, CDR2 FQNNGV. The V segment lost 8 bases and the J segment 4 bases; nucleotides outside the gene matches: 10. DNA of the CDR3: TGTGCCAGCTTATGGACAGGGGGGATAAGCACTGAAGCTTTCTTT. It codes for CASLWTGGISTEAFF.

This sequence joins TRBV6-6 and TRBJ1-2; no definite D call. The germline gives CDR1 MNHNY, CDR2 SVGAGI (reference sequence). The CDR3 contains 15 residues. Trimming removed 0 bases at V and 0 bases at J, with 8 bases between. CDR3 sequence (DNA): TGTGCCAGCAGTTACTCGTACAGATCTAACTATGGCTACACCTTC. The encoded protein is CASSYSYRSNYGYTF.

The gene calls are TRBV11-2 and TRBJ2-7; 7 nucleotides align to TRBD2. V gave up 5 bases and J gave up 4 bases; unmatched junction bases: 11. The CDR3 consists of 15 residues. Germline CDR1 is SGHAT and CDR2 is FQNNGV. The CDR3 loop is CASSLLGWGGYEQYF. The CDR3 nucleotides are TGTGCCAGCAGCCTCCTGGGGTGGGGGGGATACGAGCAGTACTTC.

This sequence joins TRBV18 and TRBJ2-5; D ambiguous. In germline, CDR1 is KGHSH, CDR2 LQKENI. The CDR3 is made up of 14 amino acids. V lost 2 bases and J 4 bases, leaving 11 bases between the germline ends. The CDR3, as DNA: TGTGCCAGCTCACCAGACGGACGGGCAGAGACCCAGTACTTC. It is translated as CASSPDGRAETQYF.

The chain joins TRBV7-9 to TRBJ2-7; no clear D. This CDR3 contains 11 residues. Germline V CDR1 and CDR2: SEHNR, FQNEAQ (reference sequence). Between the trimmed V and J ends, which lost 4 bases and 7 bases, there was a span of 8 bases. As DNA, the CDR3 is TGTGCCAGCAGCTCGCCGGTTGAGCAGTACTTC. Translating gives CASSSPVEQYF.

This chain joins TRBV7-2 and TRBJ2-7; the D is unclear. This CDR3 contains 16 residues. Trimming shortened V by 2 bases and J by 0 bases, and 14 bases separated the two germline ends. CDR1 and CDR2 (germline): SGHTA, FQGNSA. The CDR3 reads CASSLRPAASSYEQYF. Here the CDR3 DNA reads TGTGCCAGCAGCTTACGGCCAGCAGCATCCTCCTACGAGCAGTACTTC.

This clone was counted a single time. The genes are TRBV5-1 and TRBJ1-1; maybe TRBD1 (5 bases). The CDR3 loop spans 15 amino acids. Per the germline V gene, CDR1 is SGHRS and CDR2 is YFSETQ. V was trimmed by 2 bases and J by 3 bases, leaving 14 bases between them. CDR3 amino acids: CASSFGGDGHTEAFF. CDR3 bases: TGCGCCAGCAGCTTCGGAGGGGATGGTCACACTGAAGCTTTCTTT.

V is TRBV6-4 and J is TRBJ2-1; 12 bases align to TRBD2. The V gene end was trimmed by 7 bases and the J gene end by 5 bases; junction bases not matched to a gene: 6. Germline V gene lookup returns CDR1 MRHNA and CDR2 SNTAGT. The CDR3 totals 15 residues. CDR3 nucleotide sequence: TGTGCCAGCACCGCCGGGACTAGCGGGCACAATGAGCAGTTCTTC. It specifies CASTAGTSGHNEQFF.

J is TRBJ2-7 and V is TRBV18, with a tentative D call TRBD1 (6 bases). V was shortened by 6 bases and J by 7 bases, with 16 bases between the two germline ends. This CDR3 contains 13 residues. Germline loops: CDR1 KGHSH, CDR2 LQKENI. CDR3 in amino acids: CASSLTGLGEQYF. For the CDR3, the DNA is TGTGCCAGCTCGCTGACAGGTCTGGGAGAGCAGTACTTC.